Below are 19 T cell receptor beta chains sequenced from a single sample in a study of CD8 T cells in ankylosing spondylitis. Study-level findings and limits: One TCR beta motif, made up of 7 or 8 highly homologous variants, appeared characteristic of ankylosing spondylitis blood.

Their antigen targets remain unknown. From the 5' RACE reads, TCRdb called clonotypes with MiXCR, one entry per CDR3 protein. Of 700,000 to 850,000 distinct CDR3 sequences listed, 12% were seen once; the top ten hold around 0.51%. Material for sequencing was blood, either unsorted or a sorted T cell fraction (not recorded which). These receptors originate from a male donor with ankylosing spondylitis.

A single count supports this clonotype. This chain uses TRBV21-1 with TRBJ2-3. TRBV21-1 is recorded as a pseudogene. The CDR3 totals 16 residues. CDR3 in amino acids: CASSKIIVQCTDTQYF. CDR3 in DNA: TGTGCCAGCAGCAAAATTATCGTCCAGTGCACAGATACGCAGTATTTT.

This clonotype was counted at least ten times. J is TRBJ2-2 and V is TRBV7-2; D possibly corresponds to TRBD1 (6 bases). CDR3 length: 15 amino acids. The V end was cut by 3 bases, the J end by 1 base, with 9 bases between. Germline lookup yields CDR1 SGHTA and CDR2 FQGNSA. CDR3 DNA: TGTGCCAGCAGCTTCCGCAGGGGGAACACCGGGGAGCTGTTTTTT. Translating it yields CASSFRRGNTGELFF.

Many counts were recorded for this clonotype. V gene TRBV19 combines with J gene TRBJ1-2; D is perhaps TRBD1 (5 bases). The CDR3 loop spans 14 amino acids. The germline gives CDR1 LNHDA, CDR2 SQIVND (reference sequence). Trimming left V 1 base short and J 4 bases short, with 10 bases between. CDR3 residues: CASSIVGLRYGYTF. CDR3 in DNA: TGTGCCAGTAGTATAGTGGGACTACGCTATGGCTACACCTTC.

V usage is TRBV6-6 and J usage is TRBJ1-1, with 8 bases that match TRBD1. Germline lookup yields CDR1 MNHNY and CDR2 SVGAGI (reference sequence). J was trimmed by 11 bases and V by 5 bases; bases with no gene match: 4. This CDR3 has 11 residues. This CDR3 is CASSTDRVAFF. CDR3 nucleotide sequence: TGTGCCAGCAGTACGGACAGGGTTGCTTTCTTT.

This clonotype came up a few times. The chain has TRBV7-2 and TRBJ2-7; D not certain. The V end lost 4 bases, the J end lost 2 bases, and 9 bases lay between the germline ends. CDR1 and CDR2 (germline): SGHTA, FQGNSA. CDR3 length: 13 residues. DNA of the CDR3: TGTGCCAGCAGCTCCCGCTATACCTACGAGCAGTACTTC. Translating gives CASSSRYTYEQYF.

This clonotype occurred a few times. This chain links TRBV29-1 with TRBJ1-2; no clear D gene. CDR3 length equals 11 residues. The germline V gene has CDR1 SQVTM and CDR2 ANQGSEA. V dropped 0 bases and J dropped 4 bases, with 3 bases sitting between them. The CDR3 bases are TGCAGCGTTGAAGAAACCTATGGCTACACCTTC. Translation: CSVEETYGYTF.

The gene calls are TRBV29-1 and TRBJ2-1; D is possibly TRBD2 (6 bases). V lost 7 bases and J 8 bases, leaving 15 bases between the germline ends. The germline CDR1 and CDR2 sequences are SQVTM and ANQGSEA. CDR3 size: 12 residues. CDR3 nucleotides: TGCAGCGCAGACCCACTAGCAGATGAGCAGTTCTTC. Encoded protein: CSADPLADEQFF.

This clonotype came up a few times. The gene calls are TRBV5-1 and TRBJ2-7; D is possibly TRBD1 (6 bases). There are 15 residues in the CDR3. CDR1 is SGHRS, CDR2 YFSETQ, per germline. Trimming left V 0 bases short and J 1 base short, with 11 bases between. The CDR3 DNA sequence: TGCGCCAGCAGCTTGGGGACAGTGCCATCCTACGAGCAGTACTTC. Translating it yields CASSLGTVPSYEQYF.

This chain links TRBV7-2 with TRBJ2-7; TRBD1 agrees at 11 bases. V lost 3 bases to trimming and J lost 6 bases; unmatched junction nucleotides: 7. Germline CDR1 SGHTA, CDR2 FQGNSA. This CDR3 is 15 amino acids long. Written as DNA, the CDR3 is TGTGCCAGCAGCTTTGGACAGGGGGCTGAGCGCGAGCAGTACTTC. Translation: CASSFGQGAEREQYF.

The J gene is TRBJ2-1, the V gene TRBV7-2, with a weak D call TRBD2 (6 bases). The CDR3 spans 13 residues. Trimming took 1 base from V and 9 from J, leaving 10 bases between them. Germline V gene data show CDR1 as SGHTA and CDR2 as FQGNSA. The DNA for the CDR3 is TGTGCCAGCAGCTTAGGGGAGGACGTTGAGCAGTTCTTC. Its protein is CASSLGEDVEQFF.

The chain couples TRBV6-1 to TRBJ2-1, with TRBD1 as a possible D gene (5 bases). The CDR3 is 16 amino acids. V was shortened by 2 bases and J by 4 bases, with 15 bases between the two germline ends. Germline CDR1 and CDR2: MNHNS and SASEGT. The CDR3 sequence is CASSEQGQNPYNEQFF. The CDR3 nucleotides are TGTGCCAGCAGTGAACAGGGCCAGAATCCATACAATGAGCAGTTCTTC.

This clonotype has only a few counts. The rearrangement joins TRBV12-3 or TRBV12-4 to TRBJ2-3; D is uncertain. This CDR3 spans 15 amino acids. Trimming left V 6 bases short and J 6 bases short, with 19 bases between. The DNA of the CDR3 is TGTGCCAGCAGCCCCCATGGGGTGGGAATGGATACGCAGTATTTT. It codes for CASSPHGVGMDTQYF.

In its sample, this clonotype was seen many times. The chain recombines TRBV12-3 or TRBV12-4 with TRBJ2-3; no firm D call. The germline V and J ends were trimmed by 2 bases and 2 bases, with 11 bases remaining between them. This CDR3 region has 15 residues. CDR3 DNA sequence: TGTGCCAGCAGTTTAAACGTCGGCTTCACAGATACGCAGTATTTT. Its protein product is CASSLNVGFTDTQYF.

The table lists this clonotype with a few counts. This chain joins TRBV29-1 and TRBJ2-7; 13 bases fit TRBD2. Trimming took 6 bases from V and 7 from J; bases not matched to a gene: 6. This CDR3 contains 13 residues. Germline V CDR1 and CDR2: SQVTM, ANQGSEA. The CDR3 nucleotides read TGCAGCGTAGGGACTAGCGGGGCGGGAGAGCAGTACTTC. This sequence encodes CSVGTSGAGEQYF.

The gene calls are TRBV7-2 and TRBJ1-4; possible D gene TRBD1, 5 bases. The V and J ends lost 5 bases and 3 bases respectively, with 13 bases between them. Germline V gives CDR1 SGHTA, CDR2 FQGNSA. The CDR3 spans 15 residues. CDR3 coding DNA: TGTGCCAGCAGCCCATGGGGGAGATCTAATGAAAAACTGTTTTTT. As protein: CASSPWGRSNEKLFF. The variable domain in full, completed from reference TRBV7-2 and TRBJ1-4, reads GAGVSQSPSNKVTEKGKDVELRCDPISGHTALYWYRQSLGQGLEFLIYFQGNSAPDKSGLPSDRFSAERTGGSVSTLTIQRTQQEDSAVYLCASSPWGRSNEKLFFGSGTQLSVL.

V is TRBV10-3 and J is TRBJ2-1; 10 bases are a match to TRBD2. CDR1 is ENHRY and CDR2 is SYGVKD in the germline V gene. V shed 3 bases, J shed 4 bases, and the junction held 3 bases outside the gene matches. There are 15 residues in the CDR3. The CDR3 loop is CAISDRTSGYNEQFF. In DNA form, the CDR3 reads TGTGCCATCAGTGATCGGACTAGCGGTTACAATGAGCAGTTCTTC.

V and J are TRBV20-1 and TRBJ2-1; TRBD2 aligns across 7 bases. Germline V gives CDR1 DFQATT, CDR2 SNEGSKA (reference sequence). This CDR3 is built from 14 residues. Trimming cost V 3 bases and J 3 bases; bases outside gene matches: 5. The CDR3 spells CSASAGELYNEQFF. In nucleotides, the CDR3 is TGCAGTGCTAGTGCGGGAGAACTCTACAATGAGCAGTTCTTC.

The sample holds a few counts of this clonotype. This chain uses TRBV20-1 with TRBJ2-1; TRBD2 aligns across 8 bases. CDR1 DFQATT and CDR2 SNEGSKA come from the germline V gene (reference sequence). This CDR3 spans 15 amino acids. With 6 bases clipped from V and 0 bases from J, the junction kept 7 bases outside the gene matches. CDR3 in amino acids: CSALSGTSSYNEQFF. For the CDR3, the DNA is TGCAGTGCCCTTAGCGGGACTAGCTCCTACAATGAGCAGTTCTTC.

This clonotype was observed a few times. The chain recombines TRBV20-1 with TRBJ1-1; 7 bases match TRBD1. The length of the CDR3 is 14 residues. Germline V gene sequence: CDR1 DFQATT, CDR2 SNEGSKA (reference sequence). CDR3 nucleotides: TGCAGCCCCCGGGGAGGGGGCTCGGGCACTGAAGCTTTCTTT. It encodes CSPRGGGSGTEAFF.